A single sample is the source of the 22 T cell receptor beta chains below, sequenced in a study of cytomegalovirus exposure and HLA in healthy donors. The primer mix had 60 Vbeta and 13 Jbeta primers. This table comes from immunoSEQ multiplex PCR, and its TCRdb copy is limited to in-frame clones, with some not included. The sample has 160,000 or so clones, 72% seen once. Material for sequencing was PBMCs. These receptors were taken from a human donor in good health.

The V and J genes are TRBV15 and TRBJ2-2; 11 bases map to TRBD1. Trimming cost V 2 bases and J 7 bases; bases outside gene matches: 12. Germline V CDR1 and CDR2: LNHNV, YYDKDF (reference sequence). The CDR3 has 18 residues. CDR3 in amino acids: CATSRPPGQGVDGGELFF. CDR3 sequence (DNA): TGTGCCACCAGCAGACCCCCGGGACAGGGGGTTGATGGCGGGGAGCTGTTTTTT.

This clone was detected only once. This rearrangement joins TRBV10-2 to TRBJ2-3, with D tentatively TRBD2 (7 bases). Germline V gene lookup returns CDR1 WSHSY and CDR2 SAAADI. The CDR3 runs 14 residues. The germline V and J ends were trimmed by 6 bases and 2 bases, with 12 bases remaining between them. The CDR3 reads CASRGGAITDTQYF. The CDR3 DNA sequence: TGCGCCAGCAGAGGGGGGGCCATCACAGATACGCAGTATTTT.

As DNA, the CDR3 is TGTGCCAGCAGTCCCGGACAGAGCTCCTACGAGCAGTACTTC. It is translated as CASSPGQSSYEQYF. This chain joins TRBV27 and TRBJ2-7; D possibly corresponds to TRBD1 (6 bases). The CDR3 consists of 14 residues. The germline V gene encodes CDR1 MNHEY and CDR2 SMNVEV (reference sequence). V lost 5 bases and J 0 bases, leaving 11 bases between the germline ends.

The chain couples TRBV27 to TRBJ1-2, with 9 positions matching TRBD1. This CDR3 contains 13 residues. Germline V gene lookup returns CDR1 MNHEY and CDR2 SMNVEV (reference sequence). The V and J ends lost 4 bases and 5 bases, in that order; junction bases with no gene match: 2. CDR3 DNA sequence: TGTGCCAGCAGTTCGACAGGGGGATATGGCTACACCTTC. Amino acid sequence: CASSSTGGYGYTF.

The chain combines TRBV4-1 with TRBJ2-1; 7 bases align to TRBD1. The junction had 7 bases not matched to a gene; V was cut back by 2 bases and J by 3 bases. The CDR3 sequence is 16 residues long. CDR1 MGHRA and CDR2 YSYEKL come from the germline V gene. The CDR3 sequence: CASSQLTGAGYNEQFF. CDR3 nucleotides: TGCGCCAGCAGCCAACTTACAGGGGCTGGCTACAATGAGCAGTTCTTC.

The chain joins TRBV6-1 to TRBJ1-2; possible D gene TRBD1, 6 bases. The CDR3 is 15 residues long. V shed 5 bases and J shed 2 bases, with 15 bases lying between them. Germline loops: CDR1 MNHNS, CDR2 SASEGT. CDR3 region: CASSLTGLGNYGYTF. In DNA form, the CDR3 reads TGTGCCAGCAGTCTGACAGGCCTGGGGAACTATGGCTACACCTTC.

The chain uses TRBV27 and TRBJ1-2; TRBD1 might be the D (5 bases). This CDR3 comprises 16 residues. V lost 0 bases and J 6 bases, leaving 17 bases between the germline ends. Germline V gene sequence: CDR1 MNHEY, CDR2 SMNVEV (reference sequence). The CDR3 here is CASSLSIWGVGDGYTF. CDR3 in DNA: TGTGCCAGCAGTTTATCGATTTGGGGGGTTGGGGATGGCTACACCTTC.

Only a few counts were recorded for this clone. CDR3 amino acids: CASSPRTSGELFF. The DNA of the CDR3 is TGTGCCAGCAGCCCCCGGACTAGCGGGGAGCTGTTTTTT. The rearrangement links TRBV11-2 to TRBJ2-2; 7 bases fit TRBD2. V shed 5 bases, J shed 7 bases, and the junction held 4 bases outside the gene matches. Germline CDR1 is SGHAT and CDR2 is FQNNGV. There are 13 residues in the CDR3.

The rearrangement links TRBV6-5 to TRBJ2-7; the match to TRBD1 covers 10 bases. Germline loops: CDR1 MNHEY, CDR2 SVGAGI. The CDR3 has 15 amino acids. The trim removed 7 bases at V and 3 bases at J, leaving 9 bases unmatched. The CDR3 region is CASTAPGQGVYEQYF. The CDR3 nucleotides are TGTGCCAGCACCGCTCCAGGACAGGGGGTCTACGAGCAGTACTTC.

The chain recombines TRBV4-1 with TRBJ2-7; D is undetermined. With 0 bases removed from V and 0 bases from J, the gap between germline ends came to 12 bases. Germline values: CDR1 MGHRA, CDR2 YSYEKL. The CDR3 totals 16 residues. CDR3 coding DNA: TGCGCCAGCAGCCAAGAGTTCATAGCTAGCTCCTACGAGCAGTACTTC. Encoded protein: CASSQEFIASSYEQYF.

This clone was counted a few times. Other DNA sequences within the sample encode an identical CDR3. The rearrangement joins TRBV6-5 to TRBJ2-7, with D hard to call. Germline lookup yields CDR1 MNHEY and CDR2 SVGAGI. Trimming left V 0 bases short and J 2 bases short, with 8 bases between. This CDR3 has 14 amino acids. The CDR3 DNA reads TGTGCCAGCAGTTACTCGGCAGGAACCTACGAGCAGTACTTC. It is translated as CASSYSAGTYEQYF.

This rearrangement joins TRBV6-1 to TRBJ2-5, with a possible D match to TRBD1 (6 bases). The CDR3 is 16 residues long. CDR1 and CDR2 (germline): MNHNS, SASEGT. V lost 2 bases and J 5 bases, leaving 18 bases between the germline ends. The CDR3 reads CASSESRTGNGETQYF. CDR3 coding DNA: TGTGCCAGCAGTGAATCTCGAACAGGGAATGGGGAGACCCAGTACTTC.

In its sample, this clone was seen a few times. The chain links TRBV7-9 to TRBJ2-3, with a possible D match to TRBD2 (7 bases). V was clipped by 0 bases and J by 4 bases, with 14 bases between them. The CDR3 consists of 16 residues. In germline, CDR1 is SEHNR, CDR2 FQNEAQ (reference sequence). The DNA for the CDR3 is TGTGCCAGCAGCTTAGCGCTGGGGGGGCCTTCAGATACGCAGTATTTT. The encoded protein is CASSLALGGPSDTQYF.

This rearrangement joins TRBV7-9 to TRBJ2-7; possible D gene TRBD1, 5 bases. Germline values: CDR1 SEHNR, CDR2 FQNEAQ (reference sequence). Trimming removed 2 bases from V and 2 bases from J, with 10 bases in between. The CDR3 spans 14 residues. CDR3 region: CASSLQDTAYEQYF. For the CDR3, the DNA is TGTGCCAGCAGCTTACAGGACACCGCCTACGAGCAGTACTTC.

The gene calls are TRBV5-1 and TRBJ1-1; D gene uncertain. V lost 1 base to trimming and J lost 1 base, with 5 bases between them. The CDR3 runs 13 residues. Germline assignment: CDR1 SGHRS and CDR2 YFSETQ. The CDR3 DNA sequence: TGCGCCAGCAGCTTGACAACGAACACTGAAGCTTTCTTT. Protein product: CASSLTTNTEAFF.

A word on this clone: The identical CDR3 is also encoded by other nucleotide sequences in the sample. V gene TRBV5-1 combines with J gene TRBJ2-7; no definite D call. Trimming took off 5 bases at V and 2 bases at J, with 8 bases between the two ends. Germline lookup yields CDR1 SGHRS and CDR2 YFSETQ. This CDR3 has 12 amino acids. The CDR3 loop reads CASRAGTYEQYF. The CDR3 coding sequence is TGCGCCAGCAGGGCAGGAACCTACGAGCAGTACTTC.

This chain joins TRBV5-1 and TRBJ2-7, with 8 bases fitting TRBD2. The length of the CDR3 is 16 residues. Trimming removed 0 bases from V and 6 bases from J; junction bases left unmatched: 11. Germline V gene data show CDR1 as SGHRS and CDR2 as YFSETQ. DNA of the CDR3: TGCGCCAGCAGCTTGGAGGGCCCTGTTAGCGGGGCCGAGCAGTACTTC. It specifies CASSLEGPVSGAEQYF.

The rearrangement joins TRBV6-5 to TRBJ1-1; D gene unclear. This CDR3 has 12 amino acids. CDR1 and CDR2 (germline): MNHEY, SVGAGI. Between the trimmed V and J ends, which lost 8 bases and 1 base, there was a span of 8 bases. CDR3 in amino acids: CASGGPNTEAFF. The CDR3 nucleotides read TGTGCCAGCGGAGGTCCGAACACTGAAGCTTTCTTT.

V and J are TRBV30 and TRBJ2-7; 9 nucleotides line up with TRBD1. CDR3 length equals 14 residues. The V and J ends lost 3 bases and 6 bases, in that order; junction bases with no gene match: 9. Germline V gives CDR1 GTSNPN, CDR2 SVGIG (reference sequence). CDR3 nucleotides: TGTGCCTGGAGGGTTGACAGGGGGAGAAGCGAGCAGTACTTC. As protein: CAWRVDRGRSEQYF. Looking up the rest from reference TRBV30 and TRBJ2-7 gives the full variable domain: SQTIHQWPATLVQPVGSPLSLECTVEGTSNPNLYWYRQAAGRGLQLLFYSVGIGQISSEVPQNLSASRPQDRQFILSSKKLLLSDSGFYLCAWRVDRGRSEQYFGPGTRLTVT.

V and J are TRBV25-1 and TRBJ2-2, with a possible D match to TRBD1 (5 bases). CDR3 size: 17 residues. Germline CDR1 and CDR2: MGHDK and SYGVNS. V gave up 7 bases and J gave up 0 bases, with 18 bases separating them. This chain's CDR3 is CASNRRKTVANTGELFF. The CDR3 coding sequence is TGTGCCAGCAACCGAAGGAAGACAGTAGCGAACACCGGGGAGCTGTTTTTT.

The chain combines TRBV9 with TRBJ1-5; D perhaps matches TRBD1 (5 bases). Germline V gene lookup returns CDR1 SGDLS and CDR2 YYNGEE. The CDR3 is made up of 12 amino acids. The germline V and J ends were trimmed by 0 bases and 10 bases, with 8 bases remaining between them. CDR3 sequence: CASSVETGPQHF. CDR3 in DNA: TGTGCCAGCAGCGTAGAAACAGGCCCCCAGCATTTT.

This chain joins TRBV2 and TRBJ1-5; 8 positions agree with TRBD1. From germline, CDR1 is SNHLY and CDR2 FYNNEI. Trimming took 9 bases from V and 2 from J; bases not matched to a gene: 6. The CDR3 spans 14 residues. As DNA, the CDR3 is TGTGCCAGTACGGGACAGGCTGGCAATCAGCCCCAGCATTTT. It translates to CASTGQAGNQPQHF.